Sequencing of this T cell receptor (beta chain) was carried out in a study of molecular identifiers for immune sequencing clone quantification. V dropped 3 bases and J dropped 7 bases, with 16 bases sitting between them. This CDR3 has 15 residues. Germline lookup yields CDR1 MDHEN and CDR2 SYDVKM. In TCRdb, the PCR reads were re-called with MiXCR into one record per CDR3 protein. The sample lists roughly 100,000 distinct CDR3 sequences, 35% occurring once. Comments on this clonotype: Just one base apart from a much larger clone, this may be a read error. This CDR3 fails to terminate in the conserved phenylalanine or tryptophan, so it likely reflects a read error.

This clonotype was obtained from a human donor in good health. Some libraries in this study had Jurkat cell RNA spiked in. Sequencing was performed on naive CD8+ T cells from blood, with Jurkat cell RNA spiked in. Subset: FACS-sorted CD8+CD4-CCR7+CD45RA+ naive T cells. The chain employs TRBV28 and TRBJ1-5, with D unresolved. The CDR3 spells CASSFPLDLSQPQHI. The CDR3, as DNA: TGTGCCAGCAGTTTCCCCCTAGACCTGAGCCAGCCCCAGCATATT.